The present T cell receptor beta chain was sequenced within a study of blood T cell repertoires in COVID-19. Across the study: Acute and convalescent COVID-19 samples came from the United States, Italy and Spain. PBMCs, B-cell-depleted T cells, or T cells were the source of the cDNA or gDNA that made up the material.

V was clipped by 3 bases and J by 0 bases, with 10 bases between them. The CDR3 is 16 residues long. Per the germline V gene, CDR1 is SGHRS and CDR2 is YFSETQ. Authors' data handling: Amplifying reference gene primers gave estimates of nucleated cell counts. TCRdb's copy holds only in-frame clones and misses some; the assay was immunoSEQ multiplex PCR. V and J calls and clone size follow that table, whereas D and trimming were derived from the DNA. Among a few hundred thousand clones listed, around 88% were seen once. Seattle patients were enrolled while actively infected and followed longitudinally. The chain joins TRBV5-1 to TRBJ2-6, with TRBD1 as a possible D gene (5 bases). This TCR was sampled from a woman aged 70-85 years with COVID-19, enrolled during active disease. The sample consisted of peripheral blood. This CDR3 is CASSSGHPSGANVLTF. CDR3 sequence (DNA): TGCGCCAGCAGCTCCGGACATCCCTCTGGGGCCAACGTCCTGACTTTC. The full variable domain, with the rest looked up from reference TRBV5-1 and TRBJ2-6, is KAGVTQTPRYLIKTRGQQVTLSCSPISGHRSVSWYQQTPGQGLQFLFEYFSETQRNKGNFPGRFSGRQFSNSRSEMNVSTLELGDSALYLCASSSGHPSGANVLTFGAGSRLTVL.